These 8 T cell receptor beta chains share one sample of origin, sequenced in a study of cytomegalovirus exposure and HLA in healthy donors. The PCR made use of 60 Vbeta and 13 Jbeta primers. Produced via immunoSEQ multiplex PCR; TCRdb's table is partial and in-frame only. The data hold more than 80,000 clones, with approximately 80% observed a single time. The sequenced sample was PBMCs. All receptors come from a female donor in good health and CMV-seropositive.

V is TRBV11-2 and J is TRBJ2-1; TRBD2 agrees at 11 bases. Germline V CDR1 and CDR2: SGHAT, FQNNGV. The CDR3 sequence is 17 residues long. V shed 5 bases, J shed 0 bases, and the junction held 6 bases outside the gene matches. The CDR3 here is CASSLTSGVYSYNEQFF. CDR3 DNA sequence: TGTGCCAGCAGCCTGACTAGCGGGGTCTACTCCTACAATGAGCAGTTCTTC.

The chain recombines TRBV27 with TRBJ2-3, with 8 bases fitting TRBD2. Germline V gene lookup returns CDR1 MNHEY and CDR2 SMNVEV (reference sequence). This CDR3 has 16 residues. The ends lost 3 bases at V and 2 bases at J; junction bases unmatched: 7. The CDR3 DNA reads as TGTGCCAGCAGTTTTTCCGCGGGAGGTGCCACAGATACGCAGTATTTT. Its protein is CASSFSAGGATDTQYF.

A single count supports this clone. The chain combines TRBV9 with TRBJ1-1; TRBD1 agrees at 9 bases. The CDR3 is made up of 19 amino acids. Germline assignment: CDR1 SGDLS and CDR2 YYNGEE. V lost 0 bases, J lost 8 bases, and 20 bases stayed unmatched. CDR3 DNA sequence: TGTGCCAGCAGCGTAGAGGCCCACCTCGTAGGGACAGGGCGGAGGGAAGCTTTCTTT. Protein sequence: CASSVEAHLVGTGRREAFF.

For the CDR3, the DNA is TGTGCCAGCAGCTTGGGGGGGACAGGACAACTTTATGGCTACACCTTC. This encodes CASSLGGTGQLYGYTF. The chain couples TRBV5-4 to TRBJ1-2; TRBD1 matches at 8 bases. Germline CDR1 is SGHNT and CDR2 is YYREEE (reference sequence). CDR3 length: 16 residues. The V and J ends lost 0 bases and 5 bases, in that order; junction bases with no gene match: 9.

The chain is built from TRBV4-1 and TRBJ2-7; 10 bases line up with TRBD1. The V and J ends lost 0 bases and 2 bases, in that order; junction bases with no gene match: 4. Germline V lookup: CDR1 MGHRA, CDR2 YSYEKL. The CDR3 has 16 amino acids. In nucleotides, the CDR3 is TGCGCCAGCAGCCAAGATCCGGACAGGGGGACCTACGAGCAGTACTTC. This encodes CASSQDPDRGTYEQYF.

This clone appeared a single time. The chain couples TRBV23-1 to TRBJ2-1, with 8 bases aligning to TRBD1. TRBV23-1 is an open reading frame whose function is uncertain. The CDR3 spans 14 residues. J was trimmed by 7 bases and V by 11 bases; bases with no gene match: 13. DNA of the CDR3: TGCGCCCGACAACCGTGGACAGGGAATAATGAGCAGTTCTTC. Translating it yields CARQPWTGNNEQFF.

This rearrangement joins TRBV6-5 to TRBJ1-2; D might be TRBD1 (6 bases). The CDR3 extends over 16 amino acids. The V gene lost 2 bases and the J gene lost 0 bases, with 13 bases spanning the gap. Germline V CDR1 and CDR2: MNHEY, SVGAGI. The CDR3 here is CASSYRTVNPNYGYTF. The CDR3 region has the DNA TGTGCCAGCAGTTACAGGACAGTCAACCCTAACTATGGCTACACCTTC.

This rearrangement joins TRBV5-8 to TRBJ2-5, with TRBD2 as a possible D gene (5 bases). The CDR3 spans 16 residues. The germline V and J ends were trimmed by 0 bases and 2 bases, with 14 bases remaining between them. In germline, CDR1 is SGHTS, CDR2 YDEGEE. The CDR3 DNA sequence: TGTGCCAGCAGCTTGGGGGCGGGCAGCACACAAGAGACCCAGTACTTC. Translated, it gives CASSLGAGSTQETQYF.